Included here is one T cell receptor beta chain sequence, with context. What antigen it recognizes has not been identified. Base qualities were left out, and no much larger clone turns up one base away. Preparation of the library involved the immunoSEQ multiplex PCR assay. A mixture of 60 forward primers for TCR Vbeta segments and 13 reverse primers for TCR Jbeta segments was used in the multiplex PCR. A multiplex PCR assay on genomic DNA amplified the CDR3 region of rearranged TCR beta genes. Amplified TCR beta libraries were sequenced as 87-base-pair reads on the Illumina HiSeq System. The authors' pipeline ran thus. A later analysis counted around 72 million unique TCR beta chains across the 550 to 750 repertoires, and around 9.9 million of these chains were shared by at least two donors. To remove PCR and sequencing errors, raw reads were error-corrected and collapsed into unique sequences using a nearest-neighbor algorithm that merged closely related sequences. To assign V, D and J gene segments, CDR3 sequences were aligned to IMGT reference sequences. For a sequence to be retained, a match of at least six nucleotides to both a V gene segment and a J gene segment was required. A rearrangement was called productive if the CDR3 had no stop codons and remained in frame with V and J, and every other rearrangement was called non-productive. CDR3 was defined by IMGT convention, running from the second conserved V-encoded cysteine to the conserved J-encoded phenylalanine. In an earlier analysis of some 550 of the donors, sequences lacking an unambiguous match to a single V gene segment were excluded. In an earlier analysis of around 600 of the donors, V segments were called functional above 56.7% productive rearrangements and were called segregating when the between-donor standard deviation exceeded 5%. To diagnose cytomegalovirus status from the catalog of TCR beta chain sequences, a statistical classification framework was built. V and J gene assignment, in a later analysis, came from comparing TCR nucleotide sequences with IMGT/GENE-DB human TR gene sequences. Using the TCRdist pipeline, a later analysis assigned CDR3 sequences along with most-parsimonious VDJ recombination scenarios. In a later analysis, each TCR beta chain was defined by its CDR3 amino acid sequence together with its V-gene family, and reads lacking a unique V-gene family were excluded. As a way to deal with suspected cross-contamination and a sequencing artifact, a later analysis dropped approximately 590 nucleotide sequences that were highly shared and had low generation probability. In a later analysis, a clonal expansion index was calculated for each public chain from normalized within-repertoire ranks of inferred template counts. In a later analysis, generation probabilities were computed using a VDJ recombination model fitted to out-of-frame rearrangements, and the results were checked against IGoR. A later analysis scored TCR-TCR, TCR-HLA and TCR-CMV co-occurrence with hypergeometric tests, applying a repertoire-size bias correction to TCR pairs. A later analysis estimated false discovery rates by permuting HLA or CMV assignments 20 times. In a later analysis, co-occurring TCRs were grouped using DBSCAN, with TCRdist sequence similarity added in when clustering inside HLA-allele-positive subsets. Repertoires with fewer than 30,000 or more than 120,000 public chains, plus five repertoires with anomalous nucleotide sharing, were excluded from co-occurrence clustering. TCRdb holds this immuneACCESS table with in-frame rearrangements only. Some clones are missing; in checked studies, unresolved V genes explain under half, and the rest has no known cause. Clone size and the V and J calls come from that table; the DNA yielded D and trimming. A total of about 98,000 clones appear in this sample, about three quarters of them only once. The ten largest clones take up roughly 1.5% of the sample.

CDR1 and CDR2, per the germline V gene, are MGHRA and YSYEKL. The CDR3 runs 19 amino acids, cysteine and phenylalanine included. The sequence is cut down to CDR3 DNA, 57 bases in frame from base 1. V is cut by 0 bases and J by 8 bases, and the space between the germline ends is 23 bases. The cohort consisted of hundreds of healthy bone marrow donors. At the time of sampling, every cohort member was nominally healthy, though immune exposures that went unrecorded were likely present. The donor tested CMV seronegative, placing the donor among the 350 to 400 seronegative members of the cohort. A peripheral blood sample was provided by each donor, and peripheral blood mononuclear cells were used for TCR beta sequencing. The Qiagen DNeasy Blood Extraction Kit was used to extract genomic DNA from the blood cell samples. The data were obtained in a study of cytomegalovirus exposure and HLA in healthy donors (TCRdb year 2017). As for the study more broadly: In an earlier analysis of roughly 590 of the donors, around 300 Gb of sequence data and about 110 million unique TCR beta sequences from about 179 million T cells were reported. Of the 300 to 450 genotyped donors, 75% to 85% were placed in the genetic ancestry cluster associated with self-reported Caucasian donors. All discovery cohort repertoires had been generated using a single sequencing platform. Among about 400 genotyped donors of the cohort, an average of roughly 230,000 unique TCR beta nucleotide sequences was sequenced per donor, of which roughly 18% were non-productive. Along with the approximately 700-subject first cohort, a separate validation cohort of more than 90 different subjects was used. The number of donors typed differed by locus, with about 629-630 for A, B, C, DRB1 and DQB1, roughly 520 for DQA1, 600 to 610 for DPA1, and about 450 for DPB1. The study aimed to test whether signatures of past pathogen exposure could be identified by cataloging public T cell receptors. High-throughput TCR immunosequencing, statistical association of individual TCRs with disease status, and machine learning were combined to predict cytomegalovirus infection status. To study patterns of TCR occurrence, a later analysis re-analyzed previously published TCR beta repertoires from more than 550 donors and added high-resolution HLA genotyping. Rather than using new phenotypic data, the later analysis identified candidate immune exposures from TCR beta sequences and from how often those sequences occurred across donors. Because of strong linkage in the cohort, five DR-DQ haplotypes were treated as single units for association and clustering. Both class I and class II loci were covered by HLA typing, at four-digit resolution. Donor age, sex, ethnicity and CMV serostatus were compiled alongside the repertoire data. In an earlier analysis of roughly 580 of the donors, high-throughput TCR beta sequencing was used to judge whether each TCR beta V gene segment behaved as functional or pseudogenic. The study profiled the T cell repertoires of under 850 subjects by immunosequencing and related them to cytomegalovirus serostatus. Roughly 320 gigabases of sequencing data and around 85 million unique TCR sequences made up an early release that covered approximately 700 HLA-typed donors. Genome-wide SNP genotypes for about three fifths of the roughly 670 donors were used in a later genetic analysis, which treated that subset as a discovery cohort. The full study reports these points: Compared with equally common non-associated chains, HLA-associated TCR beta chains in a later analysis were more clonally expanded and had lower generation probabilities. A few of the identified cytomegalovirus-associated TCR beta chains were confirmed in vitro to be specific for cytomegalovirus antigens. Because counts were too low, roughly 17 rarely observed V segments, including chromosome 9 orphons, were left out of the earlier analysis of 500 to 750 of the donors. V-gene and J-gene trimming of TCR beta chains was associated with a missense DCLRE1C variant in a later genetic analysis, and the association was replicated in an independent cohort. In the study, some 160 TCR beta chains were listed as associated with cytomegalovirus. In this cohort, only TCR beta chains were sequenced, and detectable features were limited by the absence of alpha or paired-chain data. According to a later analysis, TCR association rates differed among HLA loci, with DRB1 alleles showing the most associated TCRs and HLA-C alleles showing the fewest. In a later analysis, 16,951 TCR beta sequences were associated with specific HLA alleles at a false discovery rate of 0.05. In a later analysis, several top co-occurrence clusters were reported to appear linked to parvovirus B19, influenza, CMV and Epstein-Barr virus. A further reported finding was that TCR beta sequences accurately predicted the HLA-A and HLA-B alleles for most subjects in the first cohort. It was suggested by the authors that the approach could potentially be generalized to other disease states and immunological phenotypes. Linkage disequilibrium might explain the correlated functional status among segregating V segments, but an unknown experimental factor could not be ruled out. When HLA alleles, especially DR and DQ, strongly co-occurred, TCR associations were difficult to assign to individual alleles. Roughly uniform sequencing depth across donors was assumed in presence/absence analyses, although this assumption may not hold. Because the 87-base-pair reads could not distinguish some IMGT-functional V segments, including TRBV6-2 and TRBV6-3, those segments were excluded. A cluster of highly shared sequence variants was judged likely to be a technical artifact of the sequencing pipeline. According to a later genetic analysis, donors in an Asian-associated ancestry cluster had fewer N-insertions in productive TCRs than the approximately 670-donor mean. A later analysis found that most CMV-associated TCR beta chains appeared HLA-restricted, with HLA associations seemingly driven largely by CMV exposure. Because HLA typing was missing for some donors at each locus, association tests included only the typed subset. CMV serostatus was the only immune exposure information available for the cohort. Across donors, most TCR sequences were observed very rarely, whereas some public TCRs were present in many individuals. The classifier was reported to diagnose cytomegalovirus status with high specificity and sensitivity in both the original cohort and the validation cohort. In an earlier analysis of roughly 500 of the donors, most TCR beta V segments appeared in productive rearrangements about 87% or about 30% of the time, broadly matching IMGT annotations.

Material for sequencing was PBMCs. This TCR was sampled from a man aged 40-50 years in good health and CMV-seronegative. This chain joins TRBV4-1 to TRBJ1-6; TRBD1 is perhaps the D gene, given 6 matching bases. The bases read TGCGCCAGCAGCCAAGAGGTTTTAGGACAGCACCTCTGGTATTCACCCCTCCACTTT. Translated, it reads CASSQEVLGQHLWYSPLHF.